This T cell receptor (beta chain) was observed in a study of CD8 T cells in ankylosing spondylitis. Many counts were recorded for this clonotype. What it binds is not known. TCR beta libraries were made by quantitative 5'-RACE with molecular barcodes. TCRdb independently ran MiXCR on the 5' RACE reads; one entry per CDR3 protein. The table records about 240,000 distinct CDR3 sequences, roughly 8.6% of them present only once. Findings of the study overall: Significant enrichment of disease-linked clones was reportedly seen in matched ankylosing spondylitis synovial fluid. For ankylosing spondylitis blood, a TCR beta motif of under 10 highly homologous variants appeared characteristic.

The CDR3 contains 14 residues. In germline, CDR1 is SGHTA, CDR2 FQGNSA. Trimming removed 3 bases at V and 0 bases at J, with 8 bases between. The chain joins TRBV7-2 to TRBJ1-1; D may be TRBD1 (5 bases). Sequenced: blood, either unsorted or a sorted T cell fraction (not recorded which). This sequence was found in a male donor with ankylosing spondylitis or in good health (not recorded which). In DNA, the CDR3 is TGTGCCAGCAGCTTCAGGGAGATGAACACTGAAGCTTTCTTT. This encodes CASSFREMNTEAFF.